The 2 T cell receptor beta chains below were found in one sample sequenced in a study of blood T cells in healthy people across ages. With a J-beta primer mix and a sample-barcoded 5' primer, a second PCR ran about 7 to 11 cycles. A single record per CDR3 protein comes from TCRdb applying MiXCR to the 5' RACE reads. The table records about 2 million distinct CDR3 sequences, 49% of them present only once. Specimen: blood. The receptors derive from a woman between 35 and 50 years old in good health.

V is TRBV28 and J is TRBJ1-5, with TRBD1 matching over 8 bases. V gave up 7 bases and J gave up 7 bases; unmatched junction bases: 9. CDR3 length: 14 amino acids. Germline V lookup: CDR1 MDHEN, CDR2 SYDVKM. The CDR3 bases are TGTGCCAGCATTACCGGACAGGGAGGCCAGCCCCAGCATTTT. Its protein is CASITGQGGQPQHF.

This clonotype has more than one count but fewer than ten. This sequence joins TRBV27 and TRBJ2-3; 10 bases agree with TRBD1. Germline values: CDR1 MNHEY, CDR2 SMNVEV (reference sequence). Trimming removed 1 base from V and 4 bases from J; junction bases left unmatched: 8. This CDR3 has 17 amino acids. CDR3 sequence (DNA): TGTGCCAGCAGTTTATTTGGGACAGGGGACAGGGCAGATACGCAGTATTTT. It codes for CASSLFGTGDRADTQYF.